A selection of T cell receptor beta chains follows, all from one sample in a study of cytomegalovirus exposure and HLA in healthy donors. Sequencing was performed with immunoSEQ multiplex PCR; in TCRdb, only in-frame clones are kept and a portion is missing. The sample includes about 190,000 clones, more than 75% of them seen just once. Sequencing was done on a sample of PBMCs. The source is a woman aged 50 to 65 in good health and CMV-seropositive. CDR3s include the opening cysteine and the closing phenylalanine or tryptophan. D genes are given only for firm matches. Clone size, where shown, is once, few, many, or a class for clones that have expanded.

V gene: TRBV7-6; clone size: -; J gene: TRBJ2-7; D gene: -; CDR3 DNA: TGTGCCAGCAGCATTACCCGGCAGGGCTACGAGCAGTACTTC; CDR3 protein: CASSITRQGYEQYF
V gene: TRBV11-2; clone size: -; J gene: TRBJ2-1; D gene: TRBD1; CDR3 DNA: TGTGCCAGCAGCGCTAGACAGGGACGCGCGGCTGAGCAGTTCTTC; CDR3 protein: CASSARQGRAAEQFF
V gene: TRBV9; clone size: -; J gene: TRBJ1-6; D gene: -; CDR3 DNA: TGTGCCAGCAGCGTTCAGGGGCGAGATTCACCCCTCCACTTT; CDR3 protein: CASSVQGRDSPLHF
V gene: TRBV4-2; clone size: -; J gene: TRBJ1-4; D gene: -; CDR3 DNA: TGTGCCAGCAGCCAAGTAAGGGAGAGTGAAAAACTGTTTTTT; CDR3 protein: CASSQVRESEKLFF
V gene: TRBV18; clone size: -; J gene: TRBJ2-7; D gene: TRBD1; CDR3 DNA: TGCGCCAGCTCACCAAGGACAGGGTCGGGTAGCTCCTACGAGCAGTACTTC; CDR3 protein: CASSPRTGSGSSYEQYF
V gene: TRBV11-1; clone size: -; J gene: TRBJ2-1; D gene: -; CDR3 DNA: TGTGCCAGCAGCTTTGATGGAGTTCCGTCCAATGAGCAGTTCTTC; CDR3 protein: CASSFDGVPSNEQFF
V gene: TRBV29-1; clone size: -; J gene: TRBJ2-7; D gene: -; CDR3 DNA: TGCAGCGTTGTACGGGGGTGGGATGAGCAGTACTTC; CDR3 protein: CSVVRGWDEQYF
V gene: TRBV29-1; clone size: -; J gene: TRBJ2-2; D gene: TRBD2; CDR3 DNA: TGCAGCGTTGAAGATCGGCGGGGGTCGAACACCGGGGAGCTGTTTTTT; CDR3 protein: CSVEDRRGSNTGELFF
V gene: TRBV19; clone size: -; J gene: TRBJ1-2; D gene: TRBD1; CDR3 DNA: TGTGCCAGTAGGCCCGACAGGGATAGGAGGGATGGCTACACCTTC; CDR3 protein: CASRPDRDRRDGYTF
V gene: TRBV7-3; clone size: -; J gene: TRBJ2-1; D gene: -; CDR3 DNA: TGTGCCAGCAGCTCAGATCCGGGACTGGACAATGAGCAGTTCTTC; CDR3 protein: CASSSDPGLDNEQFF
V gene: TRBV28; clone size: -; J gene: TRBJ1-1; D gene: -; CDR3 DNA: TGTGCCAGCAGTTCCGGTCGGGGGAACACTGAAGCTTTCTTT; CDR3 protein: CASSSGRGNTEAFF
V gene: TRBV6-1; clone size: few; J gene: TRBJ2-5; D gene: TRBD2; CDR3 DNA: TGTGCCAGCAGTGAAGGGGGGGGGCAAGAGACCCAGTACTTC; CDR3 protein: CASSEGGGQETQYF
V gene: TRBV19; clone size: -; J gene: TRBJ1-1; D gene: -; CDR3 DNA: TGTGCCTCCGACTTAAGGGGGGAAGCTTTCTTT; CDR3 protein: CASDLRGEAFF
V gene: TRBV7-8; clone size: -; J gene: TRBJ2-5; D gene: -; CDR3 DNA: TGTGCCAGCAGGGGGGGAGTGGGAGAGACCCAGTACTTC; CDR3 protein: CASRGGVGETQYF
V gene: TRBV11-2; clone size: -; J gene: TRBJ2-4; D gene: -; CDR3 DNA: TGTGCCAGCAGCTTAGATAGAAAAAACATTCAGTACTTC; CDR3 protein: CASSLDRKNIQYF
V gene: TRBV14; clone size: -; J gene: TRBJ2-5; D gene: TRBD1; CDR3 DNA: TGTGCCAGCAGCCAAGGCGGCCGCAGGGGGCAAGACTTC; CDR3 protein: CASSQGGRRGQDF
V gene: TRBV5-6; clone size: once; J gene: TRBJ2-5; D gene: -; CDR3 DNA: TGTGCCAGCAGCTTGAGGGGATGGGTCCAACGGACAGAGACCCAGTACTTC; CDR3 protein: CASSLRGWVQRTETQYF
V gene: TRBV27; clone size: once; J gene: TRBJ2-1; D gene: -; CDR3 DNA: TGTGCCAGCAGTTTAAGCCCACGAGGCGGTCAAAATGAGCAGTTCTTC; CDR3 protein: CASSLSPRGGQNEQFF
V gene: TRBV6-5; clone size: -; J gene: TRBJ2-1; D gene: TRBD1; CDR3 DNA: TGTGCCAGCAGTTACACCGGGACAGGGGATGTCAATGAGCAGTTCTTC; CDR3 protein: CASSYTGTGDVNEQFF
V gene: TRBV27; clone size: -; J gene: TRBJ2-7; D gene: -; CDR3 DNA: TGTGCCAGCAGTTCCGAATGGTCAGGGAAGGGTCGCGAGCAGTACTTC; CDR3 protein: CASSSEWSGKGREQYF
V gene: TRBV4-2; clone size: -; J gene: TRBJ2-1; D gene: -; CDR3 DNA: TGTGCCAGCAGCCGCGGGACTGAGCTCGATGAGCAGTTCTTC; CDR3 protein: CASSRGTELDEQFF
V gene: TRBV10-2; clone size: -; J gene: TRBJ2-7; D gene: -; CDR3 DNA: TGCGCCAGCAGTGACAGGGGAAGCTCCTACGAGCAGTACTTC; CDR3 protein: CASSDRGSSYEQYF
V gene: TRBV6-6; clone size: -; J gene: TRBJ1-2; D gene: -; CDR3 DNA: TGTGCCAGCAGTTACGGCCAGTTCTATGGCTACACCTTC; CDR3 protein: CASSYGQFYGYTF
V gene: TRBV7-2; clone size: -; J gene: TRBJ2-3; D gene: TRBD2; CDR3 DNA: TGTGCCAGCAGCCGGGATCTAGCGGGGGGATATACGCAGTATTTT; CDR3 protein: CASSRDLAGGYTQYF
V gene: TRBV11-1; clone size: -; J gene: TRBJ2-7; D gene: -; CDR3 DNA: TGTGCCAACAGCCGAGGGGGTTCAGTAGCCTACGAGCAGTACTTC; CDR3 protein: CANSRGGSVAYEQYF
V gene: TRBV15; clone size: -; J gene: TRBJ2-1; D gene: TRBD1; CDR3 DNA: TGTGCCACCAGCAGAGGATACGGGACAGGGGGCTACAATGAGCAGTTCTTC; CDR3 protein: CATSRGYGTGGYNEQFF
V gene: TRBV5-4; clone size: -; J gene: TRBJ2-3; D gene: TRBD2; CDR3 DNA: TGTGCCAGCAGCCCATCGGCGGGGGGCACAGATACGCAGTATTTT; CDR3 protein: CASSPSAGGTDTQYF
V gene: TRBV7-9; clone size: -; J gene: TRBJ2-7; D gene: -; CDR3 DNA: TGTGCCAGCAGCCCCATAGGGGCTGGAAAACGATTCTACGAGCAGTACTTC; CDR3 protein: CASSPIGAGKRFYEQYF
V gene: TRBV5-4; clone size: -; J gene: TRBJ1-1; D gene: -; CDR3 DNA: TGTGCCAGCAGCTTAAAGGGGGGGCAGGGCCCTGAAGCTTTCTTT; CDR3 protein: CASSLKGGQGPEAFF
V gene: TRBV12-2; clone size: -; J gene: TRBJ2-3; D gene: -; CDR3 DNA: -; CDR3 protein: CASRFGGGAGDTQYF
V gene: TRBV9; clone size: -; J gene: TRBJ2-3; D gene: -; CDR3 DNA: TGTGCCAGCAGCGTAGGTCCTGACCGGGGCACAGATACGCAGTATTTT; CDR3 protein: CASSVGPDRGTDTQYF
V gene: TRBV2; clone size: once; J gene: TRBJ2-7; D gene: -; CDR3 DNA: TGTGCCAGCCAAACAGGAATTTTAACGGGCGAGCAGTACTTC; CDR3 protein: CASQTGILTGEQYF
V gene: TRBV7-9; clone size: once; J gene: TRBJ2-7; D gene: TRBD2; CDR3 DNA: TGTTCCAGCAGCTGGAGGATAGCGGGGGGGCCCTCCGGCGAGCAGTACTTC; CDR3 protein: CSSSWRIAGGPSGEQYF
V gene: TRBV9; clone size: -; J gene: TRBJ2-5; D gene: TRBD2; CDR3 DNA: TGTGCCAGCAGCCTAGCGGGGGGGCCAGAGACCCAGTACTTC; CDR3 protein: CASSLAGGPETQYF
V gene: TRBV7-8; clone size: -; J gene: TRBJ2-5; D gene: TRBD2; CDR3 DNA: TGTGCCAGCAGCTCTTTCGGGACTAGCGGGGGCGAGACCCAGTACTTC; CDR3 protein: CASSSFGTSGGETQYF
V gene: TRBV30; clone size: -; J gene: TRBJ2-2; D gene: TRBD1; CDR3 DNA: TGTGCCTGGAGGGCAGGACAGGGGGCTGGGACCGGGGAGCTGTTTTTT; CDR3 protein: CAWRAGQGAGTGELFF
V gene: TRBV7-2; clone size: few; J gene: TRBJ2-6; D gene: -; CDR3 DNA: TGTGCCAGCAGCTCCTACACCAGGGTCTCTGGGGCCAACGTCCTGACTTTC; CDR3 protein: CASSSYTRVSGANVLTF
V gene: TRBV7-2; clone size: once; J gene: TRBJ2-4; D gene: TRBD1; CDR3 DNA: TGTGCCAGCAGCTTAGAAAGGGGGCTTATCAAAAACATTCAGTACTTC; CDR3 protein: CASSLERGLIKNIQYF
V gene: TRBV5-1; clone size: -; J gene: TRBJ1-1; D gene: -; CDR3 DNA: TGCGCCAGCAGCTTGGCCTTAGGAGACACTGAAGCTTTCTTT; CDR3 protein: CASSLALGDTEAFF
V gene: TRBV14; clone size: -; J gene: TRBJ2-7; D gene: -; CDR3 DNA: TGTGCCAGCAGCCAATTTAACAGCTACGAGCAGTACTTC; CDR3 protein: CASSQFNSYEQYF
V gene: TRBV28; clone size: -; J gene: TRBJ1-6; D gene: TRBD1; CDR3 DNA: TGTGCCAGCAGCTTGCGACAGGGGAATTCACCCCTCCACTTT; CDR3 protein: CASSLRQGNSPLHF
V gene: TRBV5-4; clone size: once; J gene: TRBJ2-1; D gene: -; CDR3 DNA: TGTGCCAGCAGCCCCGTGTCGGGTACGGTCTACAATGAGCAGTTCTTC; CDR3 protein: CASSPVSGTVYNEQFF
V gene: TRBV5-1; clone size: -; J gene: TRBJ2-1; D gene: TRBD2; CDR3 DNA: TGCGCCAGCAGCTTGGGGGTAACTAGCGGGGGTAATGAGCAGTTCTTC; CDR3 protein: CASSLGVTSGGNEQFF
V gene: TRBV6-6; clone size: -; J gene: TRBJ2-4; D gene: TRBD1; CDR3 DNA: TGTGCCAGCAGTCAACAGGGGGCCAAAAACATTCAGTACTTC; CDR3 protein: CASSQQGAKNIQYF
V gene: TRBV10-3; clone size: -; J gene: TRBJ2-1; D gene: TRBD2; CDR3 DNA: TGTGCCGTCACTAGCGGGGGCCTCTCCTACAATGAGCAGTTCTTC; CDR3 protein: CAVTSGGLSYNEQFF
V gene: TRBV7-9; clone size: -; J gene: TRBJ1-1; D gene: -; CDR3 DNA: TGTTCCAGCAGTCTCGACGCGTATATAAGCGGAGCTTTCTTT; CDR3 protein: CSSSLDAYISGAFF
V gene: TRBV11-2; clone size: -; J gene: TRBJ1-4; D gene: TRBD1; CDR3 DNA: TGTGCCAGCAGCCCTCGAGGGATGGGACAGGTGGAAAAACTGTTTTTT; CDR3 protein: CASSPRGMGQVEKLFF
V gene: TRBV23-1; clone size: -; J gene: TRBJ1-1; D gene: TRBD1; CDR3 DNA: TGCGCCAGGGATCAGGGGGCCCTCATGAACACTGAAGCTTTCTTT; CDR3 protein: CARDQGALMNTEAFF
V gene: TRBV2; clone size: -; J gene: TRBJ1-5; D gene: TRBD1; CDR3 DNA: TGTGCCAGCAGACAAAGGGACAGGGGACCTGGAAGCAATCAGCCCCAGCATTTT; CDR3 protein: CASRQRDRGPGSNQPQHF
V gene: TRBV6-5; clone size: -; J gene: TRBJ2-1; D gene: TRBD2; CDR3 DNA: TGTGCCAGCAGTTATGGGGCGGGGGGGTATTACAATGAGCAGTTCTTC; CDR3 protein: CASSYGAGGYYNEQFF
V gene: TRBV5-6; clone size: once; J gene: TRBJ2-1; D gene: -; CDR3 DNA: TGTGCCAGCAGCTTGGAGCAGCTAGTACCCAATGGGCAGTTCTTC; CDR3 protein: CASSLEQLVPNGQFF
V gene: TRBV19; clone size: -; J gene: TRBJ1-6; D gene: TRBD1; CDR3 DNA: TGTGCCAGTAGGGACGACAGGGCGGATAATTCACCCCTCCACTTT; CDR3 protein: CASRDDRADNSPLHF